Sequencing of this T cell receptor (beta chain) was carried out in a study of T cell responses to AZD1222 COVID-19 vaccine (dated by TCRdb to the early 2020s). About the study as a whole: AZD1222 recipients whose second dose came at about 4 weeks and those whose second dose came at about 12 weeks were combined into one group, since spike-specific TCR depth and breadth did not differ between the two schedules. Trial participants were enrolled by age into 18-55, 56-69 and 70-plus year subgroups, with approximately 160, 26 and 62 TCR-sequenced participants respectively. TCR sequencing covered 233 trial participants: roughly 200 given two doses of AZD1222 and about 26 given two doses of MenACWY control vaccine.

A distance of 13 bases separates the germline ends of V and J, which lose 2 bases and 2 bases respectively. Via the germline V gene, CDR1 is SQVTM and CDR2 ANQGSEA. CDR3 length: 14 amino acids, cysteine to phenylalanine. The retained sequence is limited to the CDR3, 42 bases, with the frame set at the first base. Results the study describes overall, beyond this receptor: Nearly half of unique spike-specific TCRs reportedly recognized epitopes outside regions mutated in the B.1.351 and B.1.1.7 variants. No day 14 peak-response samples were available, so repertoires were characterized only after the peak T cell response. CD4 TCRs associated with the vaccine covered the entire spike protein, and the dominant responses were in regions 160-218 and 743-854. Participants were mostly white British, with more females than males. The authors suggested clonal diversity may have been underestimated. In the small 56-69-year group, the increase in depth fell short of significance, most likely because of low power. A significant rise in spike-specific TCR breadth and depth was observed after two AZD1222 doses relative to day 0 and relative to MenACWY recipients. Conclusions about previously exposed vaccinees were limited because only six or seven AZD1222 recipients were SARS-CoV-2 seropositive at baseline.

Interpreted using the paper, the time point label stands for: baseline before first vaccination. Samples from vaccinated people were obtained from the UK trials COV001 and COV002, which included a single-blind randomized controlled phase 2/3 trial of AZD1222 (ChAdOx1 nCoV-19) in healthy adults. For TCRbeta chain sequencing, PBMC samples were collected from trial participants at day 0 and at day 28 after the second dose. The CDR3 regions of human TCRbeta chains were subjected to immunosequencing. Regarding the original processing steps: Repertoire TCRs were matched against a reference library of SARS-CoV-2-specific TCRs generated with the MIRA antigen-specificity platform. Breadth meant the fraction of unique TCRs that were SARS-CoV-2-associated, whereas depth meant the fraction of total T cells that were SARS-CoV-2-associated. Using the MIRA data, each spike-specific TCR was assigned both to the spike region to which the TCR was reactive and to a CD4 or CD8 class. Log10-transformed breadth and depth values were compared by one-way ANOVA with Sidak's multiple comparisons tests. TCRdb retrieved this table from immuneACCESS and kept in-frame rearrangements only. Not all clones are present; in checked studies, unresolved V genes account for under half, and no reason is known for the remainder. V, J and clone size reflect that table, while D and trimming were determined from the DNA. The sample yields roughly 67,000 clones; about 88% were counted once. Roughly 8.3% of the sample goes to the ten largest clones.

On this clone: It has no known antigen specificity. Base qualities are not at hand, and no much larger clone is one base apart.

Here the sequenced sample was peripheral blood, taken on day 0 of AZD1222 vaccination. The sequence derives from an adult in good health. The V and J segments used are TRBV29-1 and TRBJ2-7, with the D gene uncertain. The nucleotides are TGCAGCGTTGAAAGGGCGGACGGGCCCTACGAGCAGTACTTC. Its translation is CSVERADGPYEQYF.